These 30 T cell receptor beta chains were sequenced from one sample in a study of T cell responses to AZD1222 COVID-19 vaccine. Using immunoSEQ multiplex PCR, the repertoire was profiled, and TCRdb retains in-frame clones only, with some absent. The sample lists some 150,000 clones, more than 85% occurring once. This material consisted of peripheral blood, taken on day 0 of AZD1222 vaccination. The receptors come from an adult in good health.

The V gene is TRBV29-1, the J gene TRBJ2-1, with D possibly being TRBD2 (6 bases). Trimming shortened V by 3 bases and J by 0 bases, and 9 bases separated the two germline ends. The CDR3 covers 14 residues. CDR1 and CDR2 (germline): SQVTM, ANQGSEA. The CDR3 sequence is CSVDMGGSYNEQFF. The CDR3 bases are TGCAGCGTTGATATGGGGGGCTCCTACAATGAGCAGTTCTTC.

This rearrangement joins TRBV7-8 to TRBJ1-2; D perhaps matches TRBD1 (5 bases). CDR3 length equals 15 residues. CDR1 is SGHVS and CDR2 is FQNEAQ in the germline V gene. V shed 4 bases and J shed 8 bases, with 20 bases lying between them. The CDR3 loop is CASSSDKGRGMGYTF. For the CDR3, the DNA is TGTGCCAGCAGCTCGGATAAGGGACGGGGAATGGGCTACACCTTC.

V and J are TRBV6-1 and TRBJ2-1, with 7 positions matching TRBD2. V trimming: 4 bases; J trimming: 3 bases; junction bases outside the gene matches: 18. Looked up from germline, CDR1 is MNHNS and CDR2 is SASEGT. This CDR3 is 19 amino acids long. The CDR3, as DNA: TGTGCCAGCAGTGGGTCTATTGGACCTTCCGGGACTATCTACAATGAGCAGTTCTTC. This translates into CASSGSIGPSGTIYNEQFF.

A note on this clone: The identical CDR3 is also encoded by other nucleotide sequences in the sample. CDR3 nucleotide sequence: TGTGCCAGCAGCGCCCCGGGACTAGCGGGAGGCGAGCAGTACTTC. Its translation: CASSAPGLAGGEQYF. The V and J genes are TRBV7-9 and TRBJ2-7; 15 bases align to TRBD2. J gave up 6 bases and V 5 bases, and 5 bases lay outside the gene matches. The length of the CDR3 is 15 residues. CDR1 and CDR2 from the germline V gene are SEHNR and FQNEAQ (reference sequence). Combining the CDR3 with reference TRBV7-9 and TRBJ2-7 gives the whole variable domain DTGVSQNPRHKITKRGQNVTFRCDPISEHNRLYWYRQTLGQGPEFLTYFQNEAQLEKSRLLSDRFSAERPKGSFSTLEIQRTEQGDSAMYLCASSAPGLAGGEQYFGPGTRLTVT.

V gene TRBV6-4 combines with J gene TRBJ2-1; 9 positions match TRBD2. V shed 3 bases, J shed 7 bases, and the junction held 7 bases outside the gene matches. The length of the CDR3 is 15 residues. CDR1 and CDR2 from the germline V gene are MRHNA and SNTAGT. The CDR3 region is CASSETGLAVNEQFF. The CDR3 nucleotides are TGTGCCAGCAGTGAAACGGGACTAGCTGTGAATGAGCAGTTCTTC.

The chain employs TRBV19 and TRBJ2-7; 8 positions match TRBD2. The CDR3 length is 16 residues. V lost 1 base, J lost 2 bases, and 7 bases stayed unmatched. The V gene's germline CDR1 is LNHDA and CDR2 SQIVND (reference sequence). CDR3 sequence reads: CASSIGRGGEAYEQYF. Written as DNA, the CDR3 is TGTGCCAGTAGTATAGGCCGGGGGGGAGAAGCCTACGAGCAGTACTTC.

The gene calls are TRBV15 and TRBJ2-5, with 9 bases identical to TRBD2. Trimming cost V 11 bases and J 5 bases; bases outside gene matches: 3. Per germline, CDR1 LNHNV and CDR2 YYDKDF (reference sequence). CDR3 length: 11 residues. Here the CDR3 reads CAVGLAETQYF. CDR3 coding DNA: TGTGCCGTCGGACTAGCGGAGACCCAGTACTTC.

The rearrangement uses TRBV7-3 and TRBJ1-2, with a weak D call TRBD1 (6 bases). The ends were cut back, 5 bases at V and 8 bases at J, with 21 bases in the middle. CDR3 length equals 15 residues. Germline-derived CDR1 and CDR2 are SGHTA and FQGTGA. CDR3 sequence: CASSPAAPGAEGYTF. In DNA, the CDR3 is TGTGCCAGCAGCCCCGCAGCGCCAGGGGCGGAGGGCTACACCTTC.

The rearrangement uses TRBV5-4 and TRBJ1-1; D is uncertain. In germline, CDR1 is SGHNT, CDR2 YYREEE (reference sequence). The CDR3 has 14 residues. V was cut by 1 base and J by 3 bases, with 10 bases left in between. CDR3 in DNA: TGTGCCAGCAGCTTGATTTTTGGGGACACTGAAGCTTTCTTT. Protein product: CASSLIFGDTEAFF. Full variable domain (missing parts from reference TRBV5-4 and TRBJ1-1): ETGVTQSPTHLIKTRGQQVTLRCSSQSGHNTVSWYQQALGQGPQFIFQYYREEENGRGNFPPRFSGLQFPNYSSELNVNALELDDSALYLCASSLIFGDTEAFFGQGTRLTVV.

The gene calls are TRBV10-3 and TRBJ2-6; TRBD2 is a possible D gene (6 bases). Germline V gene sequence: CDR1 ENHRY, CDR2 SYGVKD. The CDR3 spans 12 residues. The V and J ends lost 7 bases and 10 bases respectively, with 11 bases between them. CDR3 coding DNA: TGTGCCATCACTAGGGACTTAAACGTCCTGACTTTC. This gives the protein CAITRDLNVLTF.

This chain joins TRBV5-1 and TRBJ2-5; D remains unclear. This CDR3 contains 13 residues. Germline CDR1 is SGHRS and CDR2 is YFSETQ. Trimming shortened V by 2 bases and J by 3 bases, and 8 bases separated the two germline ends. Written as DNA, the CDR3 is TGCGCCAGCAGCTTTTGGTCCGAAGAGACCCAGTACTTC. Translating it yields CASSFWSEETQYF.

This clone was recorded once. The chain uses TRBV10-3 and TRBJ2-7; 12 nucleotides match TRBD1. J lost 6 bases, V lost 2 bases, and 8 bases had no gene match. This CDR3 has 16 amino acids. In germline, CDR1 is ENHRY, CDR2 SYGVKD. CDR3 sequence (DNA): TGTGCCATCAGTGAGGCGCCCGGGACAGGGGGCGGCGAGCAGTACTTC. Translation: CAISEAPGTGGGEQYF.

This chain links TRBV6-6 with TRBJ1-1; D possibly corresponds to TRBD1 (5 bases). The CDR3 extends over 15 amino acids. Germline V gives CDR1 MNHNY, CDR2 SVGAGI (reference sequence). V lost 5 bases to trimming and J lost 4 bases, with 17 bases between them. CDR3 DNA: TGTGCCAGCAGTGCACCTCCGGGGGTCGGCACTGAAGCTTTCTTT. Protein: CASSAPPGVGTEAFF.

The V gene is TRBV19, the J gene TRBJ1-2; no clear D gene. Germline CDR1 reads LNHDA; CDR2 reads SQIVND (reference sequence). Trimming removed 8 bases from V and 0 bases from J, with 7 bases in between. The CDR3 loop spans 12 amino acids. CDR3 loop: CASYSTNYGYTF. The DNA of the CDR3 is TGTGCCAGTTACAGCACTAACTATGGCTACACCTTC.

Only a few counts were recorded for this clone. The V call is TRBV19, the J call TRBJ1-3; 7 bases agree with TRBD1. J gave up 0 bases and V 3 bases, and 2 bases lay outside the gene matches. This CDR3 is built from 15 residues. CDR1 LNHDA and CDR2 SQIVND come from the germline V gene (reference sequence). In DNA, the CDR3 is TGTGCCAGTAGTATCGGGACAGTCTCTGGAAACACCATATATTTT. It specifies CASSIGTVSGNTIYF.

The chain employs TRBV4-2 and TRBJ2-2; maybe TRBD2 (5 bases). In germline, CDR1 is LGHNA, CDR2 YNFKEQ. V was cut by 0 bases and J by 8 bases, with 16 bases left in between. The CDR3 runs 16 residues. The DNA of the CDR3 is TGTGCCAGCAGCCAAGATTTTCCCCGTACGGGGGGGGAGCTGTTTTTT. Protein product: CASSQDFPRTGGELFF.

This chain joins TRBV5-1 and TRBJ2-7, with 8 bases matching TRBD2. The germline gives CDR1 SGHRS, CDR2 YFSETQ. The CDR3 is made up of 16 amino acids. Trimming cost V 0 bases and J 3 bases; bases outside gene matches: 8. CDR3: CASSLGGSGKVYEQYF. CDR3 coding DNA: TGCGCCAGCAGCTTGGGGGGTAGCGGGAAAGTCTACGAGCAGTACTTC.

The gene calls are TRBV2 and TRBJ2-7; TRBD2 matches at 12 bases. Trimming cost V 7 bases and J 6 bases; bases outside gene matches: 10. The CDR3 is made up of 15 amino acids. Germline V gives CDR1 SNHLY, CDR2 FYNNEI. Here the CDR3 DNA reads TGTGCCAGCACCGGACTAGCGGGGCCCTTTGGCGAGCAGTACTTC. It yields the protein CASTGLAGPFGEQYF.

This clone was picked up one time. For the CDR3, the DNA is TGTGCCAGCGGTAGGACTAGCGGGAGCCAAGAGACCCAGTACTTC. As protein: CASGRTSGSQETQYF. The chain carries TRBV6-5 and TRBJ2-5; 13 nucleotides match TRBD2. V lost 8 bases, J lost 1 base, and 4 bases stayed unmatched. Germline V lookup: CDR1 MNHEY, CDR2 SVGAGI. The CDR3 consists of 15 residues.

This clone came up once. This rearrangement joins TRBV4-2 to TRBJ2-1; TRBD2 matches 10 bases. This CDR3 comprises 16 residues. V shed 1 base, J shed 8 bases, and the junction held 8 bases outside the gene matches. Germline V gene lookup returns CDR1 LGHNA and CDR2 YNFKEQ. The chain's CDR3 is CASSQGGGLALDEQFF. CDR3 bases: TGTGCCAGCAGCCAAGGGGGGGGACTAGCGTTGGATGAGCAGTTCTTC.

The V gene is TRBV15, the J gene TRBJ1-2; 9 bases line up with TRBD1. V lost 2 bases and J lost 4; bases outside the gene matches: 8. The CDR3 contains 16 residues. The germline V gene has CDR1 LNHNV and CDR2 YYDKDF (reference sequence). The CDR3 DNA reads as TGTGCCACCAGCAGATACCGGGACAGGGATGGCTATGGCTACACCTTC. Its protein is CATSRYRDRDGYGYTF.

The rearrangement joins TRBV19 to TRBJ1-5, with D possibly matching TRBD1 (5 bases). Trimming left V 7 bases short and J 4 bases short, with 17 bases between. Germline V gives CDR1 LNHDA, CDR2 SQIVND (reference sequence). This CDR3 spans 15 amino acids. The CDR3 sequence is CASKGRGSGNQPQHF. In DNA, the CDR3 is TGTGCCAGTAAGGGGAGGGGATCAGGGAATCAGCCCCAGCATTTT.

The CDR3 sequence is CASSQRDIYGEQYF. The CDR3 nucleotides read TGTGCCAGCAGCCAGCGGGACATATATGGGGAGCAGTACTTC. The chain joins TRBV11-2 to TRBJ2-7; the D gene is possibly TRBD2 (7 bases). Germline V lookup: CDR1 SGHAT, CDR2 FQNNGV. This CDR3 has 14 residues. V was shortened by 5 bases and J by 7 bases, with 18 bases between the two germline ends.

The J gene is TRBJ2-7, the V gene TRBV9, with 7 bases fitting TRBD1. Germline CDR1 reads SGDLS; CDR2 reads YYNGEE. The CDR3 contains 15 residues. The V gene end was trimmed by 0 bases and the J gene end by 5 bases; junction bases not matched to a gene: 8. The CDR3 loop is CASSVALQGRDEQYF. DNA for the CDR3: TGTGCCAGCAGCGTAGCTCTACAGGGGCGGGACGAGCAGTACTTC.

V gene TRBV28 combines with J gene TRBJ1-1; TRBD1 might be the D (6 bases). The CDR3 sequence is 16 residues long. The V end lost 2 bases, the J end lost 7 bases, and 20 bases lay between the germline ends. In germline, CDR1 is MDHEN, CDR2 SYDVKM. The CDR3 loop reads CASSLPIQGGAFEAFF. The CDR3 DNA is TGTGCCAGCAGTTTACCTATACAGGGTGGCGCGTTTGAAGCTTTCTTT.

CDR3 DNA: TGTGCCAGCAGCCAATCGATAAAACCCTACGAGCAGTACTTC. It yields the protein CASSQSIKPYEQYF. The V call is TRBV3-1 (or the pseudogene TRBV3-2), the J call TRBJ2-7, with D unclear. The CDR3 contains 14 residues. V was pared by 2 bases and J by 2 bases, with 10 bases between. Germline V gives CDR1 LGHDT, CDR2 YNNKEL (reference sequence).

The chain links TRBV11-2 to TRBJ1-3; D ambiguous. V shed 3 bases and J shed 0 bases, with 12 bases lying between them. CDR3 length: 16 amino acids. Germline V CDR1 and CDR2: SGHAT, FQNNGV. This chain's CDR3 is CASSFPGSNSGNTIYF. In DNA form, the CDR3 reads TGTGCCAGCAGCTTCCCCGGGAGCAACTCTGGAAACACCATATATTTT.

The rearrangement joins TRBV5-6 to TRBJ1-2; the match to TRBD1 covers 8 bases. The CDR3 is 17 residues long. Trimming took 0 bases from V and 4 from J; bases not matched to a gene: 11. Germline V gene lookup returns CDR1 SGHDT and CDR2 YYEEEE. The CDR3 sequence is CASSLDEQGARFYGYTF. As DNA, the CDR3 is TGTGCCAGCAGCTTGGATGAGCAGGGGGCGAGGTTCTATGGCTACACCTTC.

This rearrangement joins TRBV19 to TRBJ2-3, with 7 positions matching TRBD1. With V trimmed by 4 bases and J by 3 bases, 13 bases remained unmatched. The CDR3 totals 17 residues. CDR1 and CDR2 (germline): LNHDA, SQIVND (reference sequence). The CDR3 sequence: CASSTRRQGSGTDTQYF. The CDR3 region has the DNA TGTGCCAGTAGTACCCGACGACAGGGTTCGGGAACAGATACGCAGTATTTT. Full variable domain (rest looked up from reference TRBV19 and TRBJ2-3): DGGITQSPKYLFRKEGQNVTLSCEQNLNHDAMYWYRQDPGQGLRLIYYSQIVNDFQKGDIAEGYSVSREKKESFPLTVTSAQKNPTAFYLCASSTRRQGSGTDTQYFGPGTRLTVL.

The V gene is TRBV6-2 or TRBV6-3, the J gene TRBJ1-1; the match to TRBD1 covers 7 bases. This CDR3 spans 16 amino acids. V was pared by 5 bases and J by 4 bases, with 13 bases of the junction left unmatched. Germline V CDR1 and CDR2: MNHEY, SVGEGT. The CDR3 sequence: CASSTSAGQGGTEAFF. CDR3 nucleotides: TGTGCCAGCAGTACTTCCGCGGGGCAGGGGGGCACTGAAGCTTTCTTT.